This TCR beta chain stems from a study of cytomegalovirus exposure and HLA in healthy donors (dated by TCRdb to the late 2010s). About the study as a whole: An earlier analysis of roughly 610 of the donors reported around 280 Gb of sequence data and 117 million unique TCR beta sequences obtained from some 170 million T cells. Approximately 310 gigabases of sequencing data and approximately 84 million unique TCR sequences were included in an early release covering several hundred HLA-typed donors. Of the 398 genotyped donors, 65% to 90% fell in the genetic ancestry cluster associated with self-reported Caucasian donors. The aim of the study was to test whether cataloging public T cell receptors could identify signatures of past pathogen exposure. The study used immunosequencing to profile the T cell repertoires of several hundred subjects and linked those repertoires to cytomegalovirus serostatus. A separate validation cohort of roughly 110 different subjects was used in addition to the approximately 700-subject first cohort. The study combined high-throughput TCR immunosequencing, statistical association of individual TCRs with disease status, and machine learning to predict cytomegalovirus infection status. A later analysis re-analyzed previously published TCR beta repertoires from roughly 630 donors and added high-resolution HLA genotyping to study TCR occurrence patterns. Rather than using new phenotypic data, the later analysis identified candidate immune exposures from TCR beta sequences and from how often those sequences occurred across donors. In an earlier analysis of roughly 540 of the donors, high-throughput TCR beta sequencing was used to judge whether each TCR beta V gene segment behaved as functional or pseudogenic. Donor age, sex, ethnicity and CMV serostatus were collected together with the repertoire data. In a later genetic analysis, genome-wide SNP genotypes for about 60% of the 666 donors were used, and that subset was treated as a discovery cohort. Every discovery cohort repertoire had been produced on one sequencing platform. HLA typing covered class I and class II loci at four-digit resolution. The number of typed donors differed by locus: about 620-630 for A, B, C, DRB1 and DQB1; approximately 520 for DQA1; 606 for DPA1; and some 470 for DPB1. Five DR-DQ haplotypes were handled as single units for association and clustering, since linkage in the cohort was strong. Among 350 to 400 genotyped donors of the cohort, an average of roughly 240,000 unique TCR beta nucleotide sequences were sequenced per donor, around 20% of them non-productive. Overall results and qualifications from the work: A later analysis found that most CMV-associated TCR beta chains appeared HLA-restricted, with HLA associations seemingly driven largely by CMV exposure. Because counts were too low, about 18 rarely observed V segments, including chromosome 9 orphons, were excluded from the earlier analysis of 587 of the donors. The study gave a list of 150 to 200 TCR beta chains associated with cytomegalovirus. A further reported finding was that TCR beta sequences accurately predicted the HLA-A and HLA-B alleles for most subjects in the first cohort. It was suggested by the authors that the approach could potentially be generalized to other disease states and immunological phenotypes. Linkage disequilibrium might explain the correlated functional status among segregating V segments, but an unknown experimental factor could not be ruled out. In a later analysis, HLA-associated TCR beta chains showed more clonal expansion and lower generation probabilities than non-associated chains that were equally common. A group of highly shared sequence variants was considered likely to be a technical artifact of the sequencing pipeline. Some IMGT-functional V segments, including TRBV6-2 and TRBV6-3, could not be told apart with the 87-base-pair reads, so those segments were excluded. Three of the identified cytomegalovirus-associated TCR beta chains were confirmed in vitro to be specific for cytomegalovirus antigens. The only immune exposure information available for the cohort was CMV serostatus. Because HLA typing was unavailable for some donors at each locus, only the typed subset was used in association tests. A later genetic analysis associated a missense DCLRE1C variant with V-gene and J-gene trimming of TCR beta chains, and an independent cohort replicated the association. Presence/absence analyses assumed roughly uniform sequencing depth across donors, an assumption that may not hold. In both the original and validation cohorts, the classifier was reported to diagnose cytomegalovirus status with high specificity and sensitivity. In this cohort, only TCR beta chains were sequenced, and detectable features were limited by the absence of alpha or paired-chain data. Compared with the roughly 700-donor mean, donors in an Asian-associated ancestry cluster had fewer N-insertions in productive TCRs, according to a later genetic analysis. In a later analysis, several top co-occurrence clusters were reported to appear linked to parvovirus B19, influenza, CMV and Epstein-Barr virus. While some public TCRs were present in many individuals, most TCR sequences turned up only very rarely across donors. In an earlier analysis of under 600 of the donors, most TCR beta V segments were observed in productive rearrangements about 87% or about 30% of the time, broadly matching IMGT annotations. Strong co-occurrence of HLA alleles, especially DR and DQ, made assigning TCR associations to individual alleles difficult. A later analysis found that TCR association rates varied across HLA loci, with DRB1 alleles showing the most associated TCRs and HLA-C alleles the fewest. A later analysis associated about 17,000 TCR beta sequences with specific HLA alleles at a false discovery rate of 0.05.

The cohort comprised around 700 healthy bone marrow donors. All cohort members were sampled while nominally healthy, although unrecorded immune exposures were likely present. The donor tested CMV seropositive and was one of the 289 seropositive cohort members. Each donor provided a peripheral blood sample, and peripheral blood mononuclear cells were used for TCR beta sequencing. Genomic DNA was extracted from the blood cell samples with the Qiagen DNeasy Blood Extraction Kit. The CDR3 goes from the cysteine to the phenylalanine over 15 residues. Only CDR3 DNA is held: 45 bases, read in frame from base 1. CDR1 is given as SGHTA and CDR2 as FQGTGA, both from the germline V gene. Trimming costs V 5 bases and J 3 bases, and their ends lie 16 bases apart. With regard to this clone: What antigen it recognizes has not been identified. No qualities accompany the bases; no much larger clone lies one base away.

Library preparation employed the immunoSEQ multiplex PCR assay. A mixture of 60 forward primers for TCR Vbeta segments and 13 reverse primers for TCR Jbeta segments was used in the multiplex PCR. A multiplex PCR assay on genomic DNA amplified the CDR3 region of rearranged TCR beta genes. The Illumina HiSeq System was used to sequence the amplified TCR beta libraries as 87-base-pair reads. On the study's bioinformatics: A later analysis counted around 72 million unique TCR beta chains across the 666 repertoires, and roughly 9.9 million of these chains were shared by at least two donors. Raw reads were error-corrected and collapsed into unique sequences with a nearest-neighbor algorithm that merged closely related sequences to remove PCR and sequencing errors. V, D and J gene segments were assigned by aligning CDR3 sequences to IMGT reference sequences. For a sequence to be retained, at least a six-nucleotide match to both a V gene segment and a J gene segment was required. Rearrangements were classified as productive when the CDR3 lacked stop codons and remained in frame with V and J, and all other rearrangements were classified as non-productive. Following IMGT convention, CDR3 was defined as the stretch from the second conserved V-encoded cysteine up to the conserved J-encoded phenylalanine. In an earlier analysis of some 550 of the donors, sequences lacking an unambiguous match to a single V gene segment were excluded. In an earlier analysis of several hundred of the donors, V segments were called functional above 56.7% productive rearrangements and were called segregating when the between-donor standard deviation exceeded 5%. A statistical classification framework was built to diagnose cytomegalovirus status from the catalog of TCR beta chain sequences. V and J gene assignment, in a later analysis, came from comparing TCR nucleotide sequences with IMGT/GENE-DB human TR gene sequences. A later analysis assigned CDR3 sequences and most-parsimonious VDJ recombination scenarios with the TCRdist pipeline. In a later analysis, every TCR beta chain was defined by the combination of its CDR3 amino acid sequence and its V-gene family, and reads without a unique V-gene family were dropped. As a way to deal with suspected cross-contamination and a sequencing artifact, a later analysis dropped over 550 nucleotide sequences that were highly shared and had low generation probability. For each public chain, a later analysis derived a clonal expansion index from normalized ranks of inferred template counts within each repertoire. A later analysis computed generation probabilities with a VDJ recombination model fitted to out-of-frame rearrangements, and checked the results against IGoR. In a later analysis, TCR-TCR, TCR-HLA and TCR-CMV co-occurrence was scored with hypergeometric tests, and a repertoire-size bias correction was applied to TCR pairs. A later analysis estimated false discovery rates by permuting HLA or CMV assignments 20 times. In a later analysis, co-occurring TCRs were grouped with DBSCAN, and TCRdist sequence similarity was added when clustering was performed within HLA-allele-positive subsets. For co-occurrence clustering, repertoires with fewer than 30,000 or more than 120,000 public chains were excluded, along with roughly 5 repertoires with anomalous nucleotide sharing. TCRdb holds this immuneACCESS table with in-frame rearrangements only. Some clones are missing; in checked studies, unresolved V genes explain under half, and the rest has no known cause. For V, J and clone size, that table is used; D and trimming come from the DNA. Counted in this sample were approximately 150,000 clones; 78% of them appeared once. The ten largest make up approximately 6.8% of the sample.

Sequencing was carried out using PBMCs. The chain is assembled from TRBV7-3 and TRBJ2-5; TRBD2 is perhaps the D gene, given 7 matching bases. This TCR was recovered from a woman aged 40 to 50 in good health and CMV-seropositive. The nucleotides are TGTGCCAGCAGCCCCAGGGGAGGGGCCGAAGAGACCCAGTACTTC. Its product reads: CASSPRGGAEETQYF.